This passage covers 20 T cell receptor beta chains from one sample sequenced in a study of vaccination effects on CD4 cells after COVID-19. With the ViraFEST assay, the study expanded antigen-specific CD4+ T cells using viral peptide pools, then sequenced them. Following culture for more than 9 days, CD4+ T cells were isolated. The participants, recipients of two vaccine doses, got either BNT162b2 or mRNA-1273. Produced via immunoSEQ multiplex PCR; TCRdb's table is partial and in-frame only. The table lists approximately 65,000 clones, 74% of them singletons. Antigens of these TCRs are unknown. This material consisted of CD4+ T cells from PBMCs cultured with HCoV-229E spike peptides, taken after COVID-19 vaccination. These receptors were obtained from a human donor who received a COVID-19 vaccine.

V gene TRBV7-9 combines with J gene TRBJ2-7, with a possible D match to TRBD1 (6 bases). Germline lookup yields CDR1 SEHNR and CDR2 FQNEAQ (reference sequence). The CDR3 totals 15 residues. Trimming took off 5 bases at V and 2 bases at J, with 16 bases between the two ends. The CDR3 DNA reads as TGTGCCAGCAGCCGATCACAGGGCGGCCCCTACGAGCAGTACGTC. Translated: CASSRSQGGPYEQYV.

V gene TRBV29-1 combines with J gene TRBJ2-1; 10 bases are a match to TRBD1. The ends lost 6 bases at V and 1 base at J; junction bases unmatched: 12. This CDR3 comprises 17 residues. Germline V gives CDR1 SQVTM, CDR2 ANQGSEA. The CDR3 loop reads CSVKTGGSVGSYNEQFF. The CDR3 nucleotides are TGCAGCGTCAAGACAGGGGGCTCGGTAGGATCCTACAATGAGCAGTTCTTC.

In this sample, this clone turned up once. The genes are TRBV18 and TRBJ1-1; 9 nucleotides align to TRBD1. Germline V gene sequence: CDR1 KGHSH, CDR2 LQKENI. The V gene end was trimmed by 4 bases and the J gene end by 1 base; junction bases not matched to a gene: 7. The CDR3 loop spans 16 amino acids. The CDR3 nucleotides read TGTGCCAGCTCACTCTGGACAGGGGCTGCGAACACTGAAGCTTTCTTT. Residues: CASSLWTGAANTEAFF.

The chain is built from TRBV18 and TRBJ1-2; D is possibly TRBD1 (5 bases). This CDR3 is 13 amino acids long. V lost 1 base, J lost 8 bases, and 11 bases lay in between. The V gene's germline CDR1 is KGHSH and CDR2 LQKENI. CDR3 DNA sequence: TGTGCCAGCTCACCACGAGGGACGGGGGGCTACACCTTC. It encodes CASSPRGTGGYTF.

J is TRBJ1-1 and V is TRBV7-8, with D possibly matching TRBD1 (6 bases). This CDR3 region has 14 residues. Germline V gene data show CDR1 as SGHVS and CDR2 as FQNEAQ. Trimming removed 5 bases from V and 0 bases from J, with 10 bases in between. The DNA for the CDR3 is TGTGCCAGCAGCGAAGACAGGTTGAACACTGAAGCTTTCTTT. Residues: CASSEDRLNTEAFF.

The chain couples TRBV27 to TRBJ1-4; no clear D. Germline CDR1 reads MNHEY; CDR2 reads SMNVEV (reference sequence). V lost 5 bases, J lost 0 bases, and 10 bases lay in between. The CDR3 contains 15 residues. The DNA for the CDR3 is TGTGCCAGCAGTCTTACTCCAACAACTAATGAAAAACTGTTTTTT. Translated: CASSLTPTTNEKLFF. The full variable domain, completed using reference TRBV27 and TRBJ1-4, is EAQVTQNPRYLITVTGKKLTVTCSQNMNHEYMSWYRQDPGLGLRQIYYSMNVEVTDKGDVPEGYKVSRKEKRNFPLILESPSPNQTSLYFCASSLTPTTNEKLFFGSGTQLSVL.

The gene calls are TRBV18 and TRBJ1-3; no definite D call. The CDR3 runs 13 residues. The V and J ends lost 6 bases and 0 bases respectively, with 6 bases between them. CDR1 KGHSH and CDR2 LQKENI come from the germline V gene. CDR3 amino acids: CASSGSSGNTIYF. In DNA form, the CDR3 reads TGTGCCAGCTCCGGGAGCTCTGGAAACACCATATATTTT.

The chain has TRBV23-1 and TRBJ2-7; perhaps TRBD1 as D (7 bases). TRBV23-1 is an open reading frame whose function is uncertain. Deletions cut 4 bases from V and 3 bases from J, with 16 bases between. CDR3 length equals 15 residues. The CDR3 loop is CASSRPCGTDYEQYV. CDR3 sequence (DNA): TGCGCCAGCAGTCGACCATGCGGGACAGACTACGAGCAGTACGTC.

This clone was picked up a small number of times. The chain links TRBV2 to TRBJ2-6; no clear D. This CDR3 spans 15 amino acids. V shed 3 bases and J shed 2 bases, with 8 bases lying between them. Germline CDR1 and CDR2: SNHLY and FYNNEI. The CDR3 DNA follows: TGTGCCAGCAGTGATTCGATAGCTGGGGCCAACGTCCTGACTTTC. As protein: CASSDSIAGANVLTF.

J is TRBJ2-5 and V is TRBV9; D is possibly TRBD2 (7 bases). There are 15 residues in the CDR3. CDR1 is SGDLS, CDR2 YYNGEE, per germline. Trimming took 3 bases from V and 4 from J, leaving 16 bases between them. The DNA of the CDR3 is TGTGCCAGCAGCGCGGTAGTGGGGGGGCGAGAGACCCAGTACTTC. It is translated as CASSAVVGGRETQYF.

This clone was seen a few times. The chain couples TRBV3-1 (or the pseudogene TRBV3-2) to TRBJ2-3; D ambiguous. Between the trimmed V and J ends, which lost 1 base and 0 bases, there was a span of 5 bases. Germline V gene lookup returns CDR1 LGHDT and CDR2 YNNKEL (reference sequence). CDR3 size: 14 residues. The CDR3 spells CASSQGYSTDTQYF. DNA for the CDR3: TGTGCCAGCAGCCAAGGATATAGCACAGATACGCAGTATTTT.

This chain uses TRBV29-1 with TRBJ2-1, with D unclear. V was trimmed by 0 bases and J by 6 bases, leaving 12 bases between them. The germline V gene has CDR1 SQVTM and CDR2 ANQGSEA. There are 14 residues in the CDR3. The CDR3 protein is CSVEDLGKGNEQFF. In DNA form, the CDR3 reads TGCAGCGTTGAAGATTTGGGGAAAGGCAATGAGCAGTTCTTC.

The chain links TRBV19 to TRBJ1-6; D is unresolved. Per germline, CDR1 LNHDA and CDR2 SQIVND (reference sequence). With 6 bases removed from V and 0 bases from J, the gap between germline ends came to 15 bases. This CDR3 spans 17 amino acids. The CDR3 DNA reads TGTGCCAGTAGCCCGGTCTTGTTGGACTCCTATAATTCACCCCTCCACTTT. Its protein product is CASSPVLLDSYNSPLHF.

This chain joins TRBV7-2 and TRBJ2-3; D remains unclear. This CDR3 spans 14 amino acids. Germline loops: CDR1 SGHTA, CDR2 FQGNSA. V lost 7 bases to trimming and J lost 0 bases, with 11 bases between them. This CDR3 is CASTVYSSTDTQYF. The DNA of the CDR3 is TGTGCCAGCACCGTTTACTCCAGCACAGATACGCAGTATTTT.

The rearrangement links TRBV5-1 to TRBJ1-6; D is uncertain. The CDR3 length is 15 residues. CDR1 is SGHRS, CDR2 YFSETQ, per germline. Between the trimmed V and J ends, which lost 0 bases and 7 bases, there was a span of 11 bases. Written as DNA, the CDR3 is TGCGCCAGCAGCTTGGTACTACAGCAAAATTCACCCCTCCACTTT. Protein product: CASSLVLQQNSPLHF.

This clone was recorded a few times. This sequence joins TRBV5-4 and TRBJ2-2; a possible D gene is TRBD2 (6 bases). This CDR3 region has 13 residues. With 4 bases removed from V and 6 bases from J, the gap between germline ends came to 10 bases. The germline V gene encodes CDR1 SGHNT and CDR2 YYREEE (reference sequence). The CDR3 DNA sequence: TGTGCCAGCAGCCGCGGGGTCGCCGGGGAGCTGTTTTTT. Its translation: CASSRGVAGELFF.

The gene calls are TRBV6-6 and TRBJ2-7; TRBD2 is a possible D gene (5 bases). Germline V lookup: CDR1 MNHNY, CDR2 SVGAGI (reference sequence). The CDR3 spans 13 residues. V gave up 5 bases and J gave up 4 bases, with 12 bases separating them. CDR3 sequence (DNA): TGTGCCAGCAGTCGTTTTGGAGGTTACGAGCAGTACGTC. Protein sequence: CASSRFGGYEQYV.

This clone was detected only a few times. The J gene is TRBJ1-2, the V gene TRBV6-5, with 7 bases that match TRBD1. V lost 6 bases to trimming and J lost 5 bases; unmatched junction nucleotides: 12. Germline CDR1 and CDR2: MNHEY and SVGAGI. This CDR3 comprises 15 residues. CDR3 loop: CASSLWGGGAYGYTF. CDR3 in DNA: TGTGCCAGCAGCCTTTGGGGAGGGGGCGCTTATGGCTACACCTTC.

This chain joins TRBV18 and TRBJ1-2; the D gene is possibly TRBD1 (5 bases). CDR3 length: 11 residues. Germline V gene lookup returns CDR1 KGHSH and CDR2 LQKENI. CDR3 nucleotide sequence: TGTGCGGGGGACGGAAACTATGGCTACACCTTC. Amino acids: CAGDGNYGYTF.

The rearrangement links TRBV7-8 to TRBJ1-3; the D is unclear. The CDR3 loop spans 17 amino acids. V lost 1 base to trimming and J lost 3 bases, with 16 bases between them. Germline V gene data show CDR1 as SGHVS and CDR2 as FQNEAQ. The CDR3 sequence is CASSLGAGGLSGNTIYF. DNA for the CDR3: TGTGCCAGCAGCTTAGGGGCAGGCGGGCTAAGTGGAAACACCATATATTTT.